The 29 T cell receptor beta chains below were found in one sample sequenced in a study of shared clonotypes between healthy human individuals. Data came from immunoSEQ multiplex PCR; TCRdb stores just in-frame clones and leaves some out. The sample lists about 180,000 clones, 90% to 95% occurring once. The specimen sequenced was naive CD4+ T cells sorted from blood. Noted subset: CD45RA+ positively selected. Every receptor here comes from a woman aged 25 to 45 in good health.

For the CDR3, the DNA is TGCGCCAGCAGCTGGCTAGCGGGAGAAGTGAATGAGCAGTTCTTC. Residues: CASSWLAGEVNEQFF. This chain links TRBV5-1 with TRBJ2-1, with 10 bases aligning to TRBD2. The germline V gene has CDR1 SGHRS and CDR2 YFSETQ. V trimming: 3 bases; J trimming: 7 bases; junction bases outside the gene matches: 7. The CDR3 loop spans 15 amino acids.

CDR3 residues: CASRFRQLQGETQYF. The CDR3 DNA sequence: TGTGCCAGCAGATTCCGACAGCTGCAAGGGGAGACCCAGTACTTC. This chain connects TRBV7-9 to TRBJ2-5; tentative D call: TRBD1 (5 bases). Between the trimmed V and J ends, which lost 6 bases and 5 bases, there was a span of 19 bases. This CDR3 is 15 amino acids long. Germline V lookup: CDR1 SEHNR, CDR2 FQNEAQ (reference sequence).

The CDR3: CASSSQVGETQYF. The DNA for the CDR3 is TGTGCCAGCAGTTCGCAGGTTGGCGAGACCCAGTACTTC. This rearrangement joins TRBV2 to TRBJ2-5; no reliable D call. The CDR3 is 13 amino acids. The V end was cut by 5 bases, the J end by 5 bases, with 12 bases between. The V gene's germline CDR1 is SNHLY and CDR2 FYNNEI.

This clone showed up just once. This chain uses TRBV27 with TRBJ2-7; weak D call: TRBD1 (5 bases). The CDR3 covers 16 residues. Germline CDR1 is MNHEY and CDR2 is SMNVEV (reference sequence). The V and J ends lost 0 bases and 4 bases respectively, with 16 bases between them. Here the CDR3 reads CASSLSGPRRPYEQYF. CDR3 DNA: TGTGCCAGCAGTTTATCGGGGCCTAGGCGCCCTTACGAGCAGTACTTC.

A note on this clone: The identical CDR3 is also encoded by other nucleotide sequences in the sample. V is TRBV27 and J is TRBJ2-7, with D possibly being TRBD2 (6 bases). Germline CDR1 and CDR2: MNHEY and SMNVEV (reference sequence). CDR3 length: 14 amino acids. V was clipped by 1 base and J by 3 bases, with 10 bases between them. The CDR3 loop is CASSLWRGSYEQYF. The DNA for the CDR3 is TGTGCCAGCAGTTTATGGCGGGGCAGCTACGAGCAGTACTTC.

This chain joins TRBV27 and TRBJ1-2, with D possibly being TRBD1 (5 bases). CDR1 and CDR2 (germline): MNHEY, SMNVEV (reference sequence). The CDR3 consists of 15 residues. With 6 bases removed from V and 3 bases from J, the gap between germline ends came to 17 bases. In DNA, the CDR3 is TGTGCCAGCAGCCCCGGGGCAGGGATGGACTATGGCTACACCTTC. Amino acids: CASSPGAGMDYGYTF.

This sequence joins TRBV18 and TRBJ2-1; D unclear. V was shortened by 7 bases and J by 8 bases, with 9 bases between the two germline ends. Germline V gene lookup returns CDR1 KGHSH and CDR2 LQKENI. This CDR3 contains 11 residues. CDR3 sequence: CASLAAYEQFF. The CDR3 region has the DNA TGTGCCAGCTTAGCAGCCTATGAGCAGTTCTTC.

The rearrangement uses TRBV4-1 and TRBJ1-1; the match to TRBD1 covers 8 bases. The germline CDR1 and CDR2 sequences are MGHRA and YSYEKL. Trimming took 1 base from V and 12 from J; bases not matched to a gene: 4. This CDR3 comprises 12 residues. This chain's CDR3 is CASSQGQGTTFF. The CDR3 DNA sequence: TGCGCCAGCAGCCAAGGACAGGGGACGACTTTCTTT.

The rearrangement links TRBV19 to TRBJ2-1; D could derive from TRBD1 or TRBD2 (5 bases each). Germline CDR1 reads LNHDA; CDR2 reads SQIVND (reference sequence). The CDR3 extends over 15 amino acids. Trimming stripped 4 bases from V and 0 bases from J, with 10 bases between. The CDR3 nucleotides are TGTGCCAGTAGTACTCCGGGACGCTCCTACAATGAGCAGTTCTTC. It yields the protein CASSTPGRSYNEQFF.

The rearrangement uses TRBV5-8 and TRBJ2-5; 8 bases align to TRBD1. CDR3 length: 14 amino acids. Losses at the gene ends were 4 bases for V and 4 bases for J; bases not matched to a gene: 6. Germline-derived CDR1 and CDR2 are SGHTS and YDEGEE. The CDR3 region is CASSPRQGTETQYF. In DNA, the CDR3 is TGTGCCAGCAGCCCTAGACAGGGGACAGAGACCCAGTACTTC.

The chain combines TRBV4-1 with TRBJ2-1, with 8 nucleotides matching TRBD2. This CDR3 spans 16 amino acids. The V gene end was trimmed by 2 bases and the J gene end by 5 bases; junction bases not matched to a gene: 8. Germline V gives CDR1 MGHRA, CDR2 YSYEKL. CDR3 region: CASSQPGGSHNNEQFF. CDR3 bases: TGCGCCAGCAGCCAACCGGGGGGGAGCCATAACAATGAGCAGTTCTTC.

V usage is TRBV28 and J usage is TRBJ2-5; D might be TRBD1 or TRBD2, each matching 6 bases. The closer fit of TRBJ2-7 to the DNA end suggests the J call may be wrong. This CDR3 comprises 14 residues. Germline V gives CDR1 MDHEN, CDR2 SYDVKM. The CDR3 here is CATRVGGGVNEQYF. Written as DNA, the CDR3 is TGTGCCACTCGGGTTGGAGGGGGTGTCAACGAGCAGTACTTC.

The chain links TRBV21-1 to TRBJ1-1; the table's D call, TRBD1, has no DNA check behind it. TRBV21-1 is a pseudogene. The CDR3 is 16 amino acids. The CDR3 nucleotides read TGTGCCAGCAGCAACCAGGTCTACAGGGGAAGGACTGAAGCTTTCTTT. This codes for CASSNQVYRGRTEAFF.

The CDR3 bases are TGCGCCAGCAGCTTGGAGGGACAGGGTGCAGAGACCCAGTACTTC. Its translation: CASSLEGQGAETQYF. The chain has TRBV5-1 and TRBJ2-5; TRBD1 matches 9 bases. This CDR3 spans 15 amino acids. Germline trimming cut 0 bases from V and 4 bases from J; bases unmatched to any gene: 4. Per the germline V gene, CDR1 is SGHRS and CDR2 is YFSETQ.

J is TRBJ2-7 and V is TRBV19, with D tentatively TRBD2 (5 bases). Germline assignment: CDR1 LNHDA and CDR2 SQIVND (reference sequence). V was shortened by 6 bases and J by 4 bases, with 13 bases between the two germline ends. This CDR3 region has 13 residues. The CDR3 here is CASSPWAGYEQYF. The CDR3 DNA follows: TGTGCCAGTAGCCCCTGGGCGGGTTACGAGCAGTACTTC.

This rearrangement joins TRBV10-3 to TRBJ2-5; perhaps D is TRBD1 or TRBD2 (5 bases each). CDR3 size: 12 residues. From germline, CDR1 is ENHRY and CDR2 SYGVKD. V lost 9 bases and J 0 bases, leaving 8 bases between the germline ends. The CDR3 spells CAIGTDQETQYF. The CDR3 DNA follows: TGTGCCATAGGGACGGACCAAGAGACCCAGTACTTC.

The chain uses TRBV28 and TRBJ2-7; 7 bases map to TRBD2. The CDR3 runs 15 residues. J was trimmed by 7 bases and V by 5 bases; bases with no gene match: 14. Germline CDR1 MDHEN, CDR2 SYDVKM. CDR3 amino acids: CASSPWASGLGEQYF. CDR3 bases: TGTGCCAGCAGTCCCTGGGCTAGCGGTCTCGGGGAGCAGTACTTC. Complete variable domain (other parts from reference TRBV28 and TRBJ2-7): DVKVTQSSRYLVKRTGEKVFLECVQDMDHENMFWYRQDPGLGLRLIYFSYDVKMKEKGDIPEGYSVSREKKERFSLILESASTNQTSMYLCASSPWASGLGEQYFGPGTRLTVT.

The chain links TRBV7-6 to TRBJ2-7; weak D call: TRBD2 (5 bases). The CDR3 is 13 amino acids. The V and J ends lost 3 bases and 2 bases respectively, with 8 bases between them. CDR1 SGHVS and CDR2 FNYEAQ come from the germline V gene. For the CDR3, the DNA is TGTGCCAGCAGCTTGAGGGAGACCTACGAGCAGTACTTC. It specifies CASSLRETYEQYF.

The V gene is TRBV19, the J gene TRBJ2-7, with 9 nucleotides matching TRBD1. CDR3 size: 13 residues. Trimming at V came to 4 bases and at J to 5 bases, leaving 3 bases not matched to a gene. Germline V gene data show CDR1 as LNHDA and CDR2 as SQIVND (reference sequence). CDR3 sequence reads: CASSTQGAHEQYF. Written as DNA, the CDR3 is TGTGCCAGTAGTACACAGGGGGCCCACGAGCAGTACTTC.

J is TRBJ2-5 and V is TRBV19, with 12 bases that match TRBD2. V gave up 6 bases and J gave up 3 bases; unmatched junction bases: 5. CDR3 length: 15 amino acids. The germline CDR1 and CDR2 sequences are LNHDA and SQIVND (reference sequence). CDR3 DNA: TGTGCCAGTAGACCGGGACTAGCGGGCGAAGAGACCCAGTACTTC. It translates to CASRPGLAGEETQYF.

The V call is TRBV28, the J call TRBJ2-5, with TRBD2 identical over 8 bases. The J call may be wrong; the DNA end is better matched by TRBJ2-7. Germline V lookup: CDR1 MDHEN, CDR2 SYDVKM. The CDR3 extends over 13 amino acids. The DNA of the CDR3 is TGTGCCAGCTTAGCGGGGCAACCTTACGAGCAGTACTTC. It specifies CASLAGQPYEQYF.

V and J are TRBV28 and TRBJ1-1; D gene ambiguous. This CDR3 is built from 15 residues. V was cut by 7 bases and J by 3 bases, with 18 bases left in between. Germline V CDR1 and CDR2: MDHEN, SYDVKM. DNA for the CDR3: TGTGCCAGCAACCAATTTGGGGTTAAGGACACTGAAGCTTTCTTT. It translates to CASNQFGVKDTEAFF.

The chain has TRBV5-1 and TRBJ2-5; D may be TRBD2 (6 bases). TRBJ2-7 matches the DNA end more closely, so the J call is doubtful. This CDR3 spans 16 amino acids. CDR1 is SGHRS and CDR2 is YFSETQ in the germline V gene. CDR3 in DNA: TGCGCCAGCAGTAATTACGGGGACTTATCTTCCTACGAGCAGTACTTC. Translating gives CASSNYGDLSSYEQYF.

With respect to this clone: This CDR3 is also generated by other DNA sequences in the sample. V usage is TRBV5-1 and J usage is TRBJ1-3; D remains unclear. Looked up from germline, CDR1 is SGHRS and CDR2 is YFSETQ. This CDR3 has 14 amino acids. V lost 0 bases and J lost 0, with 4 bases in between. The CDR3 loop is CASSLGSSGNTIYF. CDR3 nucleotide sequence: TGCGCCAGCAGCTTGGGGAGCTCTGGAAACACCATATATTTT.

V usage is TRBV5-1 and J usage is TRBJ2-5, with unresolved D. Germline V gene data show CDR1 as SGHRS and CDR2 as YFSETQ. The CDR3 spans 14 residues. Trimming left V 4 bases short and J 0 bases short, with 10 bases between. The CDR3 is CASSGNSYQETQYF. CDR3 sequence (DNA): TGCGCCAGCAGCGGCAACTCGTACCAAGAGACCCAGTACTTC. The whole variable domain, remainder taken from reference TRBV5-1 and TRBJ2-5, is KAGVTQTPRYLIKTRGQQVTLSCSPISGHRSVSWYQQTPGQGLQFLFEYFSETQRNKGNFPGRFSGRQFSNSRSEMNVSTLELGDSALYLCASSGNSYQETQYFGPGTRLLVL.

This chain joins TRBV7-8 and TRBJ1-6; tentatively, D is TRBD1 (5 bases). CDR1 and CDR2 (germline): SGHVS, FQNEAQ. The CDR3 sequence is 14 residues long. With 5 bases removed from V and 9 bases from J, the gap between germline ends came to 14 bases. CDR3 protein: CASSAGTTTSPLHF. The CDR3 bases are TGTGCCAGCAGCGCCGGGACCACCACTTCACCCCTCCACTTT.

The chain uses TRBV4-1 and TRBJ1-4, with TRBD1 as a possible D gene (6 bases). The CDR3 is 15 amino acids. The V gene lost 1 base and the J gene lost 10 bases, with 16 bases spanning the gap. CDR1 and CDR2 from the germline V gene are MGHRA and YSYEKL. The CDR3: CASSQGAGRGGKLFF. The CDR3 region has the DNA TGCGCCAGCAGCCAAGGTGCAGGCAGAGGGGGAAAACTGTTTTTT.

The chain carries TRBV5-1 and TRBJ2-7, with 7 bases aligning to TRBD1. Trimming cost V 0 bases and J 5 bases; bases outside gene matches: 8. Germline values: CDR1 SGHRS, CDR2 YFSETQ. This CDR3 spans 15 amino acids. The CDR3 loop is CASSLDGQVDNEQYF. CDR3 sequence (DNA): TGCGCCAGCAGCTTGGACGGACAGGTAGATAACGAGCAGTACTTC.

The chain combines TRBV5-1 with TRBJ1-1; the match to TRBD1 covers 10 bases. After removal of 4 bases from V and 3 bases from J, the junction contained 9 bases not matched to a gene. The CDR3 covers 16 residues. CDR1 is SGHRS, CDR2 YFSETQ, per germline. DNA for the CDR3: TGCGCCAGCAGCAAGGCCCCCGGGACAGGGGACACTGAAGCTTTCTTT. This gives the protein CASSKAPGTGDTEAFF.